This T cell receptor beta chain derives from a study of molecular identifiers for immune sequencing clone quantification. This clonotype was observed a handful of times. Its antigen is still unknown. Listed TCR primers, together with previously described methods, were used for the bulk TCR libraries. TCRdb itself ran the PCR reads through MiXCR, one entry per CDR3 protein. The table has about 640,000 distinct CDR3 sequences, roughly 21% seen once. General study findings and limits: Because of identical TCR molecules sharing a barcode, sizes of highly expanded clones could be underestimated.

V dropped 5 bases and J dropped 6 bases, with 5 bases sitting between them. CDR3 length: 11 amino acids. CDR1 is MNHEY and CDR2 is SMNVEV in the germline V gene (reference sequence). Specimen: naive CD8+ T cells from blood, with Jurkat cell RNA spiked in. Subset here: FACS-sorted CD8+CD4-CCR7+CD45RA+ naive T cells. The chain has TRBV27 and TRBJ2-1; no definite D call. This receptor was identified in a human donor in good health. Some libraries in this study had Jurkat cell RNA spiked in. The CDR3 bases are TGTGCCAGCAGTAATTTCAATGAGCAGTTCTTC. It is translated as CASSNFNEQFF.